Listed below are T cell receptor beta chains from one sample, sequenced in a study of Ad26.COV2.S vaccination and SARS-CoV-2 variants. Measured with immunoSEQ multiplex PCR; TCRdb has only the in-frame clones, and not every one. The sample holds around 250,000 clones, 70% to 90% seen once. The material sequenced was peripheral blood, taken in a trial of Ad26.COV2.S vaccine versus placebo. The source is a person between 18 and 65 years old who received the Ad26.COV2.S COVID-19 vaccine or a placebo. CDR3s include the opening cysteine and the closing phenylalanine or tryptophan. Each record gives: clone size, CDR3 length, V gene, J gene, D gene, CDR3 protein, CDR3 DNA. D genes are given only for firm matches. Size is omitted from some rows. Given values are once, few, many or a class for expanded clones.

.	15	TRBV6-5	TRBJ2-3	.	CASSYSNRGTDTQYF	TGTGCCAGCAGTTACTCGAATAGGGGCACAGATACGCAGTATTTT
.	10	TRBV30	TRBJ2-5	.	CAWSDETQYF	TGTGCCTGGAGTGATGAGACCCAGTACTTC
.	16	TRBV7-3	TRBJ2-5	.	CASSLMGSRTKETQYF	TGTGCCAGCAGCTTAATGGGCAGTAGGACTAAAGAGACCCAGTACTTC
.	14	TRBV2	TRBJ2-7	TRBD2	CASSSEAGVYEQYF	TGTGCCAGCAGTAGCGAAGCGGGAGTGTACGAGCAGTACTTC
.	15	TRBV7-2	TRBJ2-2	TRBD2	CASSQRGGRWRELFF	TGTGCCAGCAGCCAAAGGGGCGGGAGGTGGCGGGAGCTGTTTTTT
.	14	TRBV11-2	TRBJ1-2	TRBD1	CASSILTGGDGYTF	TGTGCCAGCAGCATCCTTACAGGGGGCGATGGCTACACCTTC
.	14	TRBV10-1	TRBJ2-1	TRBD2	CASSESREVPGKFF	TGCGCCAGCAGTGAATCGCGGGAGGTTCCAGGGAAGTTCTTC
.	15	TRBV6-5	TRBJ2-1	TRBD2	CASSLGAGGTAGQFF	TGTGCCAGCAGTCTGGGAGCGGGAGGGACTGCGGGGCAGTTCTTC
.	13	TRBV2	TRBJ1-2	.	CASSETGNGGYTF	TGTGCCAGCAGTGAGACGGGGAATGGGGGCTACACCTTC
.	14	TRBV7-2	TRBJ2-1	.	CASSAGQSYNEQFF	TGTGCCAGCAGTGCTGGACAGAGCTACAATGAGCAGTTCTTC
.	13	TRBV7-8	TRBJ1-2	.	CASSDPGIGGYTF	TGTGCCAGCAGCGACCCTGGAATAGGCGGCTACACCTTC
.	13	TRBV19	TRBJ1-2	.	CASTPGNSYGYTF	TGTGCCAGTACCCCCGGGAACTCCTATGGCTACACCTTC
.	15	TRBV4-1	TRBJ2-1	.	CASSQLGPGGNEQFF	TGCGCCAGCAGCCAATTAGGGCCAGGGGGGAATGAGCAGTTCTTC
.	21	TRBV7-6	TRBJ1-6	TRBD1	CASSSLDRAGPVGSYNSPLHF	TGTGCCAGCAGCTCCCTCGACAGGGCTGGGCCGGTGGGCTCCTATAATTCACCCCTCCACTTT
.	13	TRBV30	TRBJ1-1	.	CAWNRGVSTEAFF	TGTGCCTGGAACAGAGGGGTGAGCACTGAAGCTTTCTTT
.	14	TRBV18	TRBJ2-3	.	CASSPRLEQDTQYF	TGTGCCAGCTCACCAAGACTGGAACAAGATACGCAGTATTTT
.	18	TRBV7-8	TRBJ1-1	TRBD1	CASSYRQGPSAGYTEAFF	TGTGCCAGCAGCTACCGACAGGGACCTTCAGCAGGGTACACTGAAGCTTTCTTT
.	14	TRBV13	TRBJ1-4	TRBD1	CASSRRDSNEKLFF	TGTGCCAGCAGTCGTAGGGACAGTAATGAAAAACTGTTTTTT
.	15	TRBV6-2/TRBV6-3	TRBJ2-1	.	CASSPGTRSYNEQFF	TGTGCCAGCAGCCCCGGGACACGCTCCTACAATGAGCAGTTCTTC
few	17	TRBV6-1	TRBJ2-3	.	CASSEASGGGNTDTQYF	TGTGCCAGCAGTGAAGCTTCAGGGGGGGGGAACACAGATACGCAGTATTTT
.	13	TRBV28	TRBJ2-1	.	CASSLGPHNEQFF	TGTGCCAGCAGTTTGGGACCTCACAATGAGCAGTTCTTC
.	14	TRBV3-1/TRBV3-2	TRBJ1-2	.	CASSQDRATYGYTF	TGTGCCAGCAGCCAAGATCGGGCTACCTATGGCTACACCTTC
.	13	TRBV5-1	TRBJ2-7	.	CASSLEGSYEQYF	TGCGCCAGCAGCTTGGAGGGTTCCTACGAGCAGTACTTC
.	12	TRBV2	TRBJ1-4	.	CASGYRNEKLFF	TGTGCCAGCGGGTACCGAAATGAAAAACTGTTTTTT
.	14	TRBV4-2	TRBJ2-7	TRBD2	CASSQGTSAYEQYF	TGTGCCAGCAGCCAAGGGACTAGCGCGTACGAGCAGTACTTC
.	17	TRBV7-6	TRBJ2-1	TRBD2	CASSPYPSGSSYNEQFF	TGTGCCAGCAGCCCATACCCTAGCGGTAGCTCCTACAATGAGCAGTTCTTC
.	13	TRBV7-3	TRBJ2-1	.	CASSFDTYNEQFF	TGTGCCAGCAGCTTTGACACCTACAATGAGCAGTTCTTC
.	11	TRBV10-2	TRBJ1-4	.	CAGESNEKLFF	TGCGCCGGGGAATCTAATGAAAAACTGTTTTTT
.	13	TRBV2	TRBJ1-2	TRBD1	CASSPGTALPLTF	TGTGCCAGCAGTCCCGGGACAGCCTTACCCCTCACCTTC
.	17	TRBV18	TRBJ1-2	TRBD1	CASSPSLDRGRRYGYTF	TGTGCCAGCTCACCATCCTTGGACAGGGGGAGACGTTACGGCTACACCTTC
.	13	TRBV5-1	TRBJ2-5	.	CASSLLTQETQYF	TGCGCCAGCAGCTTGTTGACCCAAGAGACCCAGTACTTC
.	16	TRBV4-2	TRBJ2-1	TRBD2	CASSQKAGGSYNEQFF	TGTGCCAGCAGCCAAAAGGCCGGGGGGTCATACAATGAGCAGTTCTTC
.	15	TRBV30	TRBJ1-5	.	CAWSGQLSSNQPQHF	TGTGCCTGGAGTGGTCAGCTCAGTAGCAATCAGCCCCAGCATTTT
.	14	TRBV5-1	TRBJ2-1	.	CASREEKGFGEQFF	TGCGCCAGCAGGGAGGAAAAGGGCTTCGGTGAGCAGTTCTTC
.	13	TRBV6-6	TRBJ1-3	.	CATLRVSGNTIYF	TGTGCCACCCTGCGGGTGTCTGGAAACACCATATATTTT
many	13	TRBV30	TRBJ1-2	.	CAWVRGSAYGYTF	TGTGCCTGGGTCCGGGGGTCTGCCTATGGCTACACCTTC
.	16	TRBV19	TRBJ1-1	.	CASRSSREGKGTEAFF	TGTGCCAGTAGGTCGTCTCGGGAGGGCAAAGGCACTGAAGCTTTCTTT
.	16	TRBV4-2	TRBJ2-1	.	CASSQEGGAIGNEQFF	TGTGCCAGCAGCCAAGAAGGCGGGGCCATAGGGAATGAGCAGTTCTTC
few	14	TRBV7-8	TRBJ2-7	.	CASSLGSARYEQYF	TGTGCCAGCAGCTTAGGGTCAGCCCGCTACGAGCAGTACTTC
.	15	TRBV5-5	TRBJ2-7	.	CASSVRDTSSYEQYF	TGTGCCAGCAGCGTGCGGGACACAAGCTCCTACGAGCAGTACTTC
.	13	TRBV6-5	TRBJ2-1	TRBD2	CASKAGAYNEQFF	TGTGCCAGCAAGGCGGGAGCCTACAATGAGCAGTTCTTC
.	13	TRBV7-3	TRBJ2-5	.	CASSPGQQETQYF	TGTGCCAGCAGTCCCGGACAGCAAGAGACCCAGTACTTC
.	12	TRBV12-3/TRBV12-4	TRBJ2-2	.	CASSFGSAGLFF	TGTGCCAGCAGTTTTGGTTCGGCCGGGCTGTTTTTT
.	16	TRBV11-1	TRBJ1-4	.	CASSFGSGGGNEKLFF	TGTGCCAGCAGCTTCGGCTCGGGGGGCGGAAATGAAAAACTGTTTTTT
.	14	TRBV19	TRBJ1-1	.	CASTPKDSKLEAFF	TGTGCCAGTACCCCAAAGGACAGCAAACTTGAAGCTTTCTTT
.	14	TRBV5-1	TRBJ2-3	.	CASSLGGVTDTQYF	TGCGCCAGCAGCTTAGGGGGTGTCACAGATACGCAGTATTTT
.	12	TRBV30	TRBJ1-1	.	CAWRAGWTEAFF	TGTGCCTGGAGGGCAGGATGGACTGAAGCTTTCTTT
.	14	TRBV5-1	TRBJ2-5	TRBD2	CASSFISGSREWYF	TGCGCCAGCAGTTTCATAAGCGGGAGCCGCGAATGGTACTTC